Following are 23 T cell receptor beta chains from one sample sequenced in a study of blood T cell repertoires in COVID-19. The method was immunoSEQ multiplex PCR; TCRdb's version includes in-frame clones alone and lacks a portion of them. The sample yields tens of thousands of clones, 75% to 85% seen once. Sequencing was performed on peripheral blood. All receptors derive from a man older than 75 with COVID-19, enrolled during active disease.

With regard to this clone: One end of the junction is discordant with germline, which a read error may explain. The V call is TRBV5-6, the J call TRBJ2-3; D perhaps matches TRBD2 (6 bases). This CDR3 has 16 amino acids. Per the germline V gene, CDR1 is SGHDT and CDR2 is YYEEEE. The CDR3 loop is CASSLVDRRRGDTQYF. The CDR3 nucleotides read TGTGCCAGCAGCTTAGTGGACCGCCGGAGGGGCGATACACAGTATTTT.

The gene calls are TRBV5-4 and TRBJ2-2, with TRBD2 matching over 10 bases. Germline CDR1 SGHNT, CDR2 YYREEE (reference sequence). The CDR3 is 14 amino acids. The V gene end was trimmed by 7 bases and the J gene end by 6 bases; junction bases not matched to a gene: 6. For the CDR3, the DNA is TGTGCCAGCGGGCTAGCGGGAGAGCCCGGGGAGCTGTTTTTT. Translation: CASGLAGEPGELFF. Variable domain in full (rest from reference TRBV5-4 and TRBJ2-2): ETGVTQSPTHLIKTRGQQVTLRCSSQSGHNTVSWYQQALGQGPQFIFQYYREEENGRGNFPPRFSGLQFPNYSSELNVNALELDDSALYLCASGLAGEPGELFFGEGSRLTVL.

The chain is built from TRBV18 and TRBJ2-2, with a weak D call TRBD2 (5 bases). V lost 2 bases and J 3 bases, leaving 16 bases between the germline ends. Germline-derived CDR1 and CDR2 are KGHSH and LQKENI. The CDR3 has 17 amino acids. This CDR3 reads CASSPGRGYVDTGELFF. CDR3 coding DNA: TGTGCCAGCTCACCAGGGCGAGGGTACGTCGACACCGGGGAGCTGTTTTTT.

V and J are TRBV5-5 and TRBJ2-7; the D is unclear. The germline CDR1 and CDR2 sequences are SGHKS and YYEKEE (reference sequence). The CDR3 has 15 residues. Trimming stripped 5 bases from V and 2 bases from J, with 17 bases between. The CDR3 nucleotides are TGTGCCAGCAGTCTCCAAGGAGACCTCACCTACGAGCAGTACTTC. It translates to CASSLQGDLTYEQYF.

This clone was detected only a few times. The CDR3 is CASSRGLDYEQYF. CDR3 coding DNA: TGTGCCAGCAGCCGGGGACTCGACTACGAGCAGTACTTC. The gene calls are TRBV5-4 and TRBJ2-7, with D maybe TRBD2 (6 bases). CDR1 SGHNT and CDR2 YYREEE come from the germline V gene (reference sequence). This CDR3 is 13 amino acids long. With 4 bases removed from V and 3 bases from J, the gap between germline ends came to 11 bases. Drawing the rest from reference TRBV5-4 and TRBJ2-7, the complete variable domain is ETGVTQSPTHLIKTRGQQVTLRCSSQSGHNTVSWYQQALGQGPQFIFQYYREEENGRGNFPPRFSGLQFPNYSSELNVNALELDDSALYLCASSRGLDYEQYFGPGTRLTVT.

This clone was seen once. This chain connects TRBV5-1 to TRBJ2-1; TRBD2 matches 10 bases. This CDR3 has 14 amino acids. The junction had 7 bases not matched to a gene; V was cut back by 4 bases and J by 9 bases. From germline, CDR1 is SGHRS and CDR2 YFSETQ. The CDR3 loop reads CASSAITSGIEQFF. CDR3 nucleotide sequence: TGCGCCAGCAGCGCCATAACTAGCGGGATTGAGCAGTTCTTC.

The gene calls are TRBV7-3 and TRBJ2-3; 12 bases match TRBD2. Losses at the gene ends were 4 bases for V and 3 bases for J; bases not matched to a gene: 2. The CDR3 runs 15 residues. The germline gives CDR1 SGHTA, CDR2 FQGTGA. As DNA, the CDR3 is TGTGCCAGCAGCTGGACTAGCGGGACAACAGATACGCAGTATTTT. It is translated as CASSWTSGTTDTQYF.

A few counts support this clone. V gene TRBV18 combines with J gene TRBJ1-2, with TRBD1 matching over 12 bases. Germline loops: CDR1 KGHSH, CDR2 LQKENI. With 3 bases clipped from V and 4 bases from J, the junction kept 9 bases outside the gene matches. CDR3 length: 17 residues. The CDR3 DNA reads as TGTGCCAGCTCACCCCGCCCGGGACAGGGGGCCCCCTATGGCTACACCTTC. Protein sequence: CASSPRPGQGAPYGYTF.

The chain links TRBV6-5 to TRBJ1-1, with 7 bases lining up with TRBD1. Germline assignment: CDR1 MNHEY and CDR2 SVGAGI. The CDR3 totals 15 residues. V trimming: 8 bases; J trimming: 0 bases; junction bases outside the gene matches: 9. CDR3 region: CASVRTGMMNTEAFF. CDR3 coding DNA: TGTGCCAGCGTACGGACAGGTATGATGAACACTGAAGCTTTCTTT.

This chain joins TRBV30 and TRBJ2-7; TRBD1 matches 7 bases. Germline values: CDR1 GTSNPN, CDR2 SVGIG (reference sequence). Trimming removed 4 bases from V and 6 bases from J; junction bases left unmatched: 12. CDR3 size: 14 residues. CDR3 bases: TGTGCCTGGAACAGCAGGGGGACCGCCGGCGAGCAGTACTTC. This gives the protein CAWNSRGTAGEQYF.

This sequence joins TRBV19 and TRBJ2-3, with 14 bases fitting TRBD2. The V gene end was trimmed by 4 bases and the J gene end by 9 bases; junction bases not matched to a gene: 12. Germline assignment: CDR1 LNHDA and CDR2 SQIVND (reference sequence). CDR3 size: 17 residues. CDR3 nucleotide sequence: TGTGCCAGTAGTACCCCGTCCGGGACTAGCGGGAGCGGGACGCAGTATTTT. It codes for CASSTPSGTSGSGTQYF.

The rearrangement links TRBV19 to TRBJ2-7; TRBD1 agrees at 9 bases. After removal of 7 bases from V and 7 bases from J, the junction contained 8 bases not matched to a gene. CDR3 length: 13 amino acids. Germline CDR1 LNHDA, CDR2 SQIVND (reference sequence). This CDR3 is CASKVQGAREQYF. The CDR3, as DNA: TGTGCCAGTAAGGTACAGGGGGCGCGAGAGCAGTACTTC.

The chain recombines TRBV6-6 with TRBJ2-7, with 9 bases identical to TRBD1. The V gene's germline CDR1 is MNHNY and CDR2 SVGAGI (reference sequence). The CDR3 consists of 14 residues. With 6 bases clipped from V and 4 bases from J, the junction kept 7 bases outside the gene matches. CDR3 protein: CASRLGTGRYEQYF. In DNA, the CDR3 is TGTGCCAGCAGGCTCGGGACAGGGAGGTACGAGCAGTACTTC.

The CDR3 loop reads CASSADRGLPHGYTF. In DNA form, the CDR3 reads TGTGCCAGCAGCGCGGACAGGGGGTTGCCCCATGGCTACACCTTC. The V and J genes are TRBV5-5 and TRBJ1-2; 10 bases are shared with TRBD1. CDR1 is SGHKS, CDR2 YYEKEE, per germline (reference sequence). The CDR3 covers 15 residues. J was trimmed by 6 bases and V by 4 bases; bases with no gene match: 9.

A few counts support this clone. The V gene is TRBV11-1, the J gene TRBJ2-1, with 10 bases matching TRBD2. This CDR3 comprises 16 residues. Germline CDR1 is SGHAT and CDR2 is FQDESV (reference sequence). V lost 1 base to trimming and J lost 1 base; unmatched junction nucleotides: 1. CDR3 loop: CASSLETSGSYNEQFF. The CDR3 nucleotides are TGTGCCAGCAGCTTAGAGACTAGCGGGTCCTACAATGAGCAGTTCTTC.

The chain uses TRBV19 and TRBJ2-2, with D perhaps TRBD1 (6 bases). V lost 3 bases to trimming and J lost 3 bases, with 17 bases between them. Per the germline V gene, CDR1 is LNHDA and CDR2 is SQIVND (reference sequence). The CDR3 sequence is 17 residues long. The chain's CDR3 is CASSITGFNSHTGELFF. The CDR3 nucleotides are TGTGCCAGTAGTATTACAGGGTTCAATAGTCACACCGGGGAGCTGTTTTTT.

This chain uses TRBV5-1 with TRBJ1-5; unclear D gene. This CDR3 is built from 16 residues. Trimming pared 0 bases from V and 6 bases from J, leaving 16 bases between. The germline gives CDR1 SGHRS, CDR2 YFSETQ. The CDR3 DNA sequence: TGCGCCAGCAGCTTGGCCGCCGGCAGGTTCGGTCAGCCCCAGCATTTT. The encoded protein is CASSLAAGRFGQPQHF.

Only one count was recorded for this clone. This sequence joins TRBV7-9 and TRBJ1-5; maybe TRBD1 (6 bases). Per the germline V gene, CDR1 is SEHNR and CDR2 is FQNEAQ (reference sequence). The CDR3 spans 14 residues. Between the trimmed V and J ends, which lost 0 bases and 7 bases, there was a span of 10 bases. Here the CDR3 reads CASSLAQGNQPQHF. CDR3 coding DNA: TGTGCCAGCAGCTTAGCACAGGGTAACCAGCCCCAGCATTTT.

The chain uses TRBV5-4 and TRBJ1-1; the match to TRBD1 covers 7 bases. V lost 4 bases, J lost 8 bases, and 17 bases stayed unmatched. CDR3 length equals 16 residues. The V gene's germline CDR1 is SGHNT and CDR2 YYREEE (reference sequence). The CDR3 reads CASSLAFPFRQGEAFF. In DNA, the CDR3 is TGTGCCAGCAGCCTGGCTTTCCCCTTTAGACAGGGAGAAGCTTTCTTT.

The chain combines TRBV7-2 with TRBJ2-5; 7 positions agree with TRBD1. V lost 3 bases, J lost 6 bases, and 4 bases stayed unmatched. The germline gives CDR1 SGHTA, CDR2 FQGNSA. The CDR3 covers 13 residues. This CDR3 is CASSFKGAKTQYF. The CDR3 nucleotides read TGTGCCAGCAGCTTCAAGGGGGCAAAGACCCAGTACTTC.

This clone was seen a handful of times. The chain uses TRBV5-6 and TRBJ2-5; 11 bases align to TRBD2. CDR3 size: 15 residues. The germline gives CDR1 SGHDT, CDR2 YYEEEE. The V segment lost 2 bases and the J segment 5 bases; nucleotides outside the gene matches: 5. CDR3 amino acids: CASSFSGGASETQYF. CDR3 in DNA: TGTGCCAGCAGCTTTAGCGGGGGGGCAAGTGAGACCCAGTACTTC.

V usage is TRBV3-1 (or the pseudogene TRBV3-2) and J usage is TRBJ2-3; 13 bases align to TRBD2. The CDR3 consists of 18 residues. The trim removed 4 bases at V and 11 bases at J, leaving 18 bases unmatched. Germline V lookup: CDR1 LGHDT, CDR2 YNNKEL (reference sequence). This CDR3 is CASSPHATTSGGAQQQYF. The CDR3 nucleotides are TGTGCCAGCAGCCCCCACGCCACAACTAGCGGGGGGGCCCAACAGCAGTATTTT.

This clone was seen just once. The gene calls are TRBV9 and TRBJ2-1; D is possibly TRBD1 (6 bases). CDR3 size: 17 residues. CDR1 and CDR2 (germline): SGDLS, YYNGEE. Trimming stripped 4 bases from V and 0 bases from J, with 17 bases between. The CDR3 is CASSPRGGFSSYNEQFF. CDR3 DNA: TGTGCCAGCAGCCCCCGAGGGGGTTTTAGCTCCTACAATGAGCAGTTCTTC.